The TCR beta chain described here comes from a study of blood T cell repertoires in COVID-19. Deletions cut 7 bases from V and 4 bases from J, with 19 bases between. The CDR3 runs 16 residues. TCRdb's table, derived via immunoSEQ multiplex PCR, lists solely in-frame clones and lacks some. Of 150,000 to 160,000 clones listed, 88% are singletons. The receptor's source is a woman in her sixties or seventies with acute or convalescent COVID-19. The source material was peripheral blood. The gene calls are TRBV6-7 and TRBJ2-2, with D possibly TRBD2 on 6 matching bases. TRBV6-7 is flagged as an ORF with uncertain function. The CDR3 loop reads CASIPSEGPLTGELFF. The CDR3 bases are TGTGCCAGCATCCCATCGGAGGGGCCCCTCACCGGGGAGCTGTTTTTT.